The sequence of this T cell receptor beta chain was determined in a study of T cell responses to AZD1222 COVID-19 vaccine. Second-dose groups at about 4 or about 12 weeks were pooled. General study points: The donor group comprised mostly white British people and more females; the analysis possibly underestimated clonal diversity. It was only after the peak T cell response that any repertoires were sampled. Nearly half of unique spike-specific TCRs reportedly avoided B.1.351 and B.1.1.7 mutated regions.

Germline-derived CDR1 and CDR2 are KGHDR and SFDVKD. The CDR3 contains 14 residues. The ends were cut back, 4 bases at V and 5 bases at J, with 13 bases in the middle. Profiling relied on immunoSEQ multiplex PCR, and the TCRdb table lists in-frame clones only, not all of them. This sample carries fewer than 140,000 clones, 80% to 95% of them seen once, and the ten largest clones take 8%. With regard to this clone: Its antigen is as yet unknown.

The sequencing here drew on peripheral blood, taken 28 days after the second AZD1222 dose. The chain uses TRBV24-1 and TRBJ2-5; TRBD2 is a possible D gene (6 bases). This TCR came from an adult who received the AZD1222 COVID-19 vaccine. In DNA, the CDR3 is TGTGCCACCAGTGAACCAGGGACTGGGGAGACCCAGTACTTC. It specifies CATSEPGTGETQYF.